The 17 T cell receptor beta chains in this list originate from one sample, sequenced in a study of cytomegalovirus exposure and HLA in healthy donors. It was with 60 Vbeta and 13 Jbeta primers that the PCR ran. Clones were read by immunoSEQ multiplex PCR, and TCRdb kept only the in-frame ones, dropping some. This table holds about 130,000 clones, more than 70% found once. The source material was PBMCs. These receptor sequences come from a young man in good health and CMV-seronegative.

V usage is TRBV20-1 and J usage is TRBJ2-5; D is possibly TRBD1 (5 bases). Germline V CDR1 and CDR2: DFQATT, SNEGSKA (reference sequence). Deletions cut 7 bases from V and 0 bases from J, with 6 bases between. The CDR3 has 11 residues. The CDR3 DNA reads as TGCAGTGGGACACACCAAGAGACCCAGTACTTC. This codes for CSGTHQETQYF.

The rearrangement joins TRBV28 to TRBJ2-1; 8 nucleotides line up with TRBD1. The CDR3 consists of 17 residues. CDR1 is MDHEN, CDR2 SYDVKM, per germline. V shed 4 bases, J shed 8 bases, and the junction held 16 bases outside the gene matches. The CDR3: CASSSHRGALARDEQFF. In DNA form, the CDR3 reads TGTGCCAGCAGTTCCCACAGGGGGGCCCTAGCGCGCGATGAGCAGTTCTTC.

The chain links TRBV27 to TRBJ2-7; 12 positions match TRBD2. Trimming cost V 6 bases and J 5 bases; bases outside gene matches: 5. Germline CDR1 reads MNHEY; CDR2 reads SMNVEV (reference sequence). This CDR3 is 14 amino acids long. The CDR3 coding sequence is TGTGCCAGCAGCGGACTAGCGGGGTCCCACGAGCAGTACTTC. Amino acids: CASSGLAGSHEQYF.

The chain uses TRBV7-8 and TRBJ2-7; weak D call: TRBD2 (5 bases). V was trimmed by 2 bases and J by 2 bases, leaving 13 bases between them. The CDR3 is 15 amino acids. Germline CDR1 is SGHVS and CDR2 is FQNEAQ. The CDR3 DNA follows: TGTGCCAGCAGCTTAAGGGCGGGCGGGCCCTACGAGCAGTACTTC. Residues: CASSLRAGGPYEQYF.

In its sample, this clone was seen a few times. The chain recombines TRBV5-4 with TRBJ2-3; 13 nucleotides line up with TRBD2. J gave up 2 bases and V 4 bases, and 4 bases lay outside the gene matches. This CDR3 comprises 16 residues. The germline V gene has CDR1 SGHNT and CDR2 YYREEE (reference sequence). The CDR3 DNA sequence: TGTGCCAGCAGCAGAGGACTAGCGGGGGTCACAGATACGCAGTATTTT. This sequence encodes CASSRGLAGVTDTQYF.

V and J are TRBV15 and TRBJ1-3, with D perhaps matching TRBD1 (6 bases). Germline CDR1 is LNHNV and CDR2 is YYDKDF (reference sequence). The CDR3 contains 15 residues. V was trimmed by 5 bases and J by 0 bases, leaving 11 bases between them. CDR3 bases: TGTGCCACCAGCCGTGCAGGGGACTCTGGAAACACCATATATTTT. Translating gives CATSRAGDSGNTIYF.

The chain joins TRBV29-1 to TRBJ2-7, with 7 bases lining up with TRBD2. Per germline, CDR1 SQVTM and CDR2 ANQGSEA. J was trimmed by 7 bases and V by 1 base; bases with no gene match: 16. The CDR3 is 16 amino acids. This CDR3 is CSVEVHIGGGGGEQYF. For the CDR3, the DNA is TGCAGCGTTGAAGTCCATATCGGAGGAGGCGGGGGTGAGCAGTACTTC.

The chain carries TRBV5-1 and TRBJ2-7, with D unresolved. The germline V and J ends were trimmed by 5 bases and 2 bases, with 8 bases remaining between them. The CDR3 is made up of 12 amino acids. CDR1 and CDR2 from the germline V gene are SGHRS and YFSETQ. In DNA form, the CDR3 reads TGCGCCAGCAGTCTAACGGCCTACGAGCAGTACTTC. Protein: CASSLTAYEQYF.

The CDR3 DNA reads as TGTGCCAGCAGCGCGGGGGCCTACGAGCAGTACTTC. Protein sequence: CASSAGAYEQYF. The chain combines TRBV5-5 with TRBJ2-7, with 7 bases lining up with TRBD2. The CDR3 is 12 amino acids. V lost 4 bases to trimming and J lost 2 bases; unmatched junction nucleotides: 0. The germline CDR1 and CDR2 sequences are SGHKS and YYEKEE (reference sequence).

The genes are TRBV7-9 and TRBJ2-1; no reliable D call. The CDR3 has 13 amino acids. Germline CDR1 SEHNR, CDR2 FQNEAQ (reference sequence). Trimming shortened V by 1 base and J by 2 bases, and 3 bases separated the two germline ends. The CDR3 sequence: CASSLVTYNEQFF. The CDR3 region has the DNA TGTGCCAGCAGCTTAGTTACCTACAATGAGCAGTTCTTC.

The chain has TRBV11-2 and TRBJ2-2, with D possibly TRBD2 on 6 matching bases. In germline, CDR1 is SGHAT, CDR2 FQNNGV. V was shortened by 5 bases and J by 1 base, with 20 bases between the two germline ends. This CDR3 is 18 amino acids long. DNA of the CDR3: TGTGCCAGCAGCCTGAATGGGGACTTTTTTGAGAACACCGGGGAGCTGTTTTTT. It translates to CASSLNGDFFENTGELFF.

The CDR3 reads CASLGQAYSGANVLTF. The CDR3 DNA follows: TGTGCCAGCCTGGGACAGGCTTACTCTGGGGCCAACGTCCTGACTTTC. This chain connects TRBV2 to TRBJ2-6, with 8 bases lining up with TRBD1. With 8 bases clipped from V and 0 bases from J, the junction kept 6 bases outside the gene matches. The germline CDR1 and CDR2 sequences are SNHLY and FYNNEI. This CDR3 is built from 16 residues.

About this clone: Additional DNA sequences in this sample encode the identical CDR3. The chain is built from TRBV18 and TRBJ1-1; D perhaps matches TRBD1 (6 bases). CDR1 KGHSH and CDR2 LQKENI come from the germline V gene. The CDR3 has 15 amino acids. Trimming took 3 bases from V and 0 from J, leaving 11 bases between them. Written as DNA, the CDR3 is TGTGCCAGCTCACCCGTGACAGGATTGAACACTGAAGCTTTCTTT. Translation: CASSPVTGLNTEAFF.

The chain links TRBV7-9 to TRBJ2-5, with D maybe TRBD1 (6 bases). The germline V gene encodes CDR1 SEHNR and CDR2 FQNEAQ (reference sequence). The V end lost 5 bases, the J end lost 2 bases, and 9 bases lay between the germline ends. CDR3 length equals 13 residues. The CDR3 is CASSSGQQETQYF. The CDR3 DNA reads TGTGCCAGCAGCAGCGGACAGCAAGAGACCCAGTACTTC.

The chain combines TRBV19 with TRBJ1-1; 7 bases agree with TRBD1. The CDR3 loop spans 15 amino acids. The germline V gene encodes CDR1 LNHDA and CDR2 SQIVND (reference sequence). J lost 4 bases, V lost 4 bases, and 9 bases had no gene match. CDR3 amino acids: CASSRAGGTRTEAFF. In DNA, the CDR3 is TGTGCCAGTAGTAGGGCAGGGGGTACGCGCACTGAAGCTTTCTTT.

The rearrangement links TRBV5-1 to TRBJ2-5; 11 bases align to TRBD1. Gene TRBJ2-7 matches the end of the DNA better, so the J call may be wrong. Germline V CDR1 and CDR2: SGHRS, YFSETQ. The CDR3 sequence is 16 residues long. The CDR3 DNA is TGCGCCAGCAGCCGTTACCCGGGACAGGGGGCCTACGAGCAGTACTTC. It codes for CASSRYPGQGAYEQYF.

V usage is TRBV25-1 and J usage is TRBJ2-1; 8 bases fit TRBD1. Per germline, CDR1 MGHDK and CDR2 SYGVNS. V gave up 0 bases and J gave up 4 bases; unmatched junction bases: 2. The CDR3 contains 15 residues. The CDR3 DNA reads TGTGCCAGCAGTGAATACAGGGGGCCGTACAATGAGCAGTTCTTC. It encodes CASSEYRGPYNEQFF. The variable domain in full, with the rest retrieved from reference TRBV25-1 and TRBJ2-1, is EADIYQTPRYLVIGTGKKITLECSQTMGHDKMYWYQQDPGMELHLIHYSYGVNSTEKGDLSSESTVSRIRTEHFPLTLESARPSHTSQYLCASSEYRGPYNEQFFGPGTRLTVL.